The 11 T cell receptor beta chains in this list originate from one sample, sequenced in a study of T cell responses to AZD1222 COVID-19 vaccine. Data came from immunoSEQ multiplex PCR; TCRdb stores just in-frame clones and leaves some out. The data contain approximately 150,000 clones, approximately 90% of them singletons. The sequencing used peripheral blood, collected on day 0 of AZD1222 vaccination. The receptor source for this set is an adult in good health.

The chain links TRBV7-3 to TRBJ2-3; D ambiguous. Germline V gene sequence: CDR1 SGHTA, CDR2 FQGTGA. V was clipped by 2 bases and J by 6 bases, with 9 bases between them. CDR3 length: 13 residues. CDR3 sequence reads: CASSLGSRDTQYF. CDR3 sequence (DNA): TGTGCCAGCAGCTTAGGGTCGAGGGATACGCAGTATTTT. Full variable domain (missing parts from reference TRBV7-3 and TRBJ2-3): GAGVSQTPSNKVTEKGKYVELRCDPISGHTALYWYRQSLGQGPEFLIYFQGTGAADDSGLPNDRFFAVRPEGSVSTLKIQRTERGDSAVYLCASSLGSRDTQYFGPGTRLTVL.

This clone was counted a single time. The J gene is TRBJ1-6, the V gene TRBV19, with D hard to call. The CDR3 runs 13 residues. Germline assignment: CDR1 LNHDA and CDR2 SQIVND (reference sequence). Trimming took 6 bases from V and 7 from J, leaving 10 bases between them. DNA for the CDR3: TGTGCCAGTAGCACTTATACCAATTCACCCCTCCACTTT. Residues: CASSTYTNSPLHF.

The CDR3 DNA reads TGTGCCAGTAGTATACAAGGAGGGTCACCCCTCCACTTT. Translation: CASSIQGGSPLHF. This sequence joins TRBV19 and TRBJ1-6, with D unresolved. Germline assignment: CDR1 LNHDA and CDR2 SQIVND (reference sequence). The V and J ends lost 2 bases and 10 bases respectively, with 9 bases between them. The CDR3 has 13 amino acids.

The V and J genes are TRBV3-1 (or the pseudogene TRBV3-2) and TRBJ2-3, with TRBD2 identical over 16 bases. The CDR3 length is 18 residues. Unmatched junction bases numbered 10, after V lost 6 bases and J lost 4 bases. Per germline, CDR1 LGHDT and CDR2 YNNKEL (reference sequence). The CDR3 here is CASRPGLAGGPGPDTQYF. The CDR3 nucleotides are TGTGCCAGCAGACCGGGACTAGCGGGGGGGCCAGGGCCAGATACGCAGTATTTT.

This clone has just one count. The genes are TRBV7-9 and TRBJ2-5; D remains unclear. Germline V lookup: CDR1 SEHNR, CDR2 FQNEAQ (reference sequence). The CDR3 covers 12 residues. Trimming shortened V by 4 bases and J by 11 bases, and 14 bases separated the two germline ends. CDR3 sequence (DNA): TGTGCCAGCAGCTCCATGACTTCATCACAGTACTTC. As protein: CASSSMTSSQYF.

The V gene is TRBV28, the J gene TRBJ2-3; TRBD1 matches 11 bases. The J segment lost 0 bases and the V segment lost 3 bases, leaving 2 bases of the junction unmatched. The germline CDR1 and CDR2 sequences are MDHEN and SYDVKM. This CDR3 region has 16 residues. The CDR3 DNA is TGTGCCAGCAGTTTTGGACAGGGGGCGAGCACAGATACGCAGTATTTT. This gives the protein CASSFGQGASTDTQYF.

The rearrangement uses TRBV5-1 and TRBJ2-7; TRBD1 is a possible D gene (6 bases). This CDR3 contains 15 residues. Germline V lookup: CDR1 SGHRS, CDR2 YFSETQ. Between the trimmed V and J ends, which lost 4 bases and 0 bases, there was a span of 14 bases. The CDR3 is CASSQQGPSSYEQYF. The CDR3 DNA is TGCGCCAGCAGCCAACAGGGTCCCAGCTCCTACGAGCAGTACTTC.

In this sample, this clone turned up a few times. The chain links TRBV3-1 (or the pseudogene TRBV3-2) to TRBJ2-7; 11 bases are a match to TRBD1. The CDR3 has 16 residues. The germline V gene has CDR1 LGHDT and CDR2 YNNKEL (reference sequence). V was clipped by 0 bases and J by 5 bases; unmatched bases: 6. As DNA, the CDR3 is TGTGCCAGCAGCCAAGACCCCGGGACAGGGGGGGACGAGCAGTACTTC. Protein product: CASSQDPGTGGDEQYF.

The CDR3 is CASSSTRRAQGDEQYF. For the CDR3, the DNA is TGTGCCAGCAGTTCCACCCGTAGGGCCCAGGGGGACGAGCAGTACTTC. The chain carries TRBV6-6 and TRBJ2-7; 7 bases are shared with TRBD1. This CDR3 region has 16 residues. From germline, CDR1 is MNHNY and CDR2 SVGAGI (reference sequence). With 4 bases clipped from V and 5 bases from J, the junction kept 14 bases outside the gene matches.

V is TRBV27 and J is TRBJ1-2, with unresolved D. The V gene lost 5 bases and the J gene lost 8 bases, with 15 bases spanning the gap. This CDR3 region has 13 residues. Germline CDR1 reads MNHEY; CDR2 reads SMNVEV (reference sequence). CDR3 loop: CASSPRTGVGYTF. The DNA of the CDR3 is TGTGCCAGCAGTCCGAGGACCGGGGTGGGCTACACCTTC.

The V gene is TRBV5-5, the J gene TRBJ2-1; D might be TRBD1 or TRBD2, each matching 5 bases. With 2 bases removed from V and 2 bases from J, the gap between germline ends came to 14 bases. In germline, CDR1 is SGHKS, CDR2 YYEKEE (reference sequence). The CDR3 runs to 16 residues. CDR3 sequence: CASSFRYVGAYNEQFF. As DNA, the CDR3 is TGTGCCAGCAGCTTCCGATACGTGGGGGCCTACAATGAGCAGTTCTTC.